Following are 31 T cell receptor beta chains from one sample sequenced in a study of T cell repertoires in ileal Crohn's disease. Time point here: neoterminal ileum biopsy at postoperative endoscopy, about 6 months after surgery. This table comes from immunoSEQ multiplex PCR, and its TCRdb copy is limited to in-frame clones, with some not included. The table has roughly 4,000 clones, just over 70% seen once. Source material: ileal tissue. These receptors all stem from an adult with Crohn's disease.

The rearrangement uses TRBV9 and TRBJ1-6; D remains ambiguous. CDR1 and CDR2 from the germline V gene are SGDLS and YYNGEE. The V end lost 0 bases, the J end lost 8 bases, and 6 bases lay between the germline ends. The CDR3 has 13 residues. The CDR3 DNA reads TGTGCCAGCAGCGTAGCCACAGATTCACCCCTCCACTTT. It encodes CASSVATDSPLHF.

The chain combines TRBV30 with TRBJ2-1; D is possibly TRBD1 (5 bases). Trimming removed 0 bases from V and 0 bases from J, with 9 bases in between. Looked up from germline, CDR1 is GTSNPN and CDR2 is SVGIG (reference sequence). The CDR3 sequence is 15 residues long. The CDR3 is CAWSVGAGSYNEQFF. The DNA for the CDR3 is TGTGCCTGGAGTGTTGGGGCCGGCTCCTACAATGAGCAGTTCTTC.

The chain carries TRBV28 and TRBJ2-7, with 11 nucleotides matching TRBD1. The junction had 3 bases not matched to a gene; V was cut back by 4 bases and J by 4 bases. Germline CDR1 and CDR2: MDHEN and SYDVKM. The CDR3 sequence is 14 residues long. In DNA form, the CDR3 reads TGTGCCAGCAGTTCACGGGACAGGGGGTACGAGCAGTACGTC. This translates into CASSSRDRGYEQYV.

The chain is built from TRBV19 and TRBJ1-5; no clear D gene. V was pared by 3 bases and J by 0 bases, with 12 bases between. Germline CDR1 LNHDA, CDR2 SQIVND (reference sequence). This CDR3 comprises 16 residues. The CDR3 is CASSIPPAYSNQPQHF. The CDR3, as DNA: TGTGCCAGTAGTATCCCCCCTGCGTATAGCAATCAGCCCCAGCATTTT.

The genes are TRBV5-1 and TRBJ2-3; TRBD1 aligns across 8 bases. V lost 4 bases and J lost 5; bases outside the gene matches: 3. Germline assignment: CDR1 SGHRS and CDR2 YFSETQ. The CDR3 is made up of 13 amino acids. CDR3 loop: CASSAGTGDTQYF. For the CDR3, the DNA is TGCGCCAGCAGCGCCGGGACAGGAGATACGCAGTATTTT.

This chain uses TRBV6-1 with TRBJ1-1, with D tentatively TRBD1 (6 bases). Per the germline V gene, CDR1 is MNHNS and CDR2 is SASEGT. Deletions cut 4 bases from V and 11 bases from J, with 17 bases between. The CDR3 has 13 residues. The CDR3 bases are TGTGCCAGCAGTGCCCGGACACTCAGGGGTGCTTTCTTT. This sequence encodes CASSARTLRGAFF.

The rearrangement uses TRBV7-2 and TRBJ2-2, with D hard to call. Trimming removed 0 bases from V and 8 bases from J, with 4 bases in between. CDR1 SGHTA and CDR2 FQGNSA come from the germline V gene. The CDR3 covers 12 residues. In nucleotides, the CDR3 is TGTGCCAGCAGCTTAGCGAGAGGGGAGCTGTTTTTT. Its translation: CASSLARGELFF.

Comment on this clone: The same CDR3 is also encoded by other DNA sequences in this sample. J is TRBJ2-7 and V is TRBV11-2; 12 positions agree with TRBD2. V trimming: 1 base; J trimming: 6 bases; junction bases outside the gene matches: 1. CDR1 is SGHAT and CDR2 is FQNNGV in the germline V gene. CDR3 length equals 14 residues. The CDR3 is CASSLGTSGIEQYV. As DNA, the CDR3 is TGTGCCAGCAGCTTAGGGACTAGCGGGATCGAGCAGTACGTC.

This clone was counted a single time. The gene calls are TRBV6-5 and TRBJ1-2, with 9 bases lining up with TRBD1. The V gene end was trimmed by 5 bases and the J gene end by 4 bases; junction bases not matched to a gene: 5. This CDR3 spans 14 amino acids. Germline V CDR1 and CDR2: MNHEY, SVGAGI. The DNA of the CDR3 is TGTGCCAGCAGTCGTCCGGGACAGGGCTATGGCTACACCTTC. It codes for CASSRPGQGYGYTF.

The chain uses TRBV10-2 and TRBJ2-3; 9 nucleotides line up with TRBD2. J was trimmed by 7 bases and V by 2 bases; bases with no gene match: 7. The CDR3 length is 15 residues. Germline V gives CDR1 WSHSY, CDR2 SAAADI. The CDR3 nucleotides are TGCGCCAGCAGTGAGAGGGCGGGAGGGCCGAATACGCAGTATTTT. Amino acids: CASSERAGGPNTQYF.

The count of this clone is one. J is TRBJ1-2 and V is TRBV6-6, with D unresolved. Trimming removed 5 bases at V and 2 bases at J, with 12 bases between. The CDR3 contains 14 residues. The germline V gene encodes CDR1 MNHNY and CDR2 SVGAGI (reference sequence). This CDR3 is CASSDMGPNYGYTF. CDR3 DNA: TGTGCCAGCAGTGACATGGGCCCCAACTATGGCTACACCTTC.

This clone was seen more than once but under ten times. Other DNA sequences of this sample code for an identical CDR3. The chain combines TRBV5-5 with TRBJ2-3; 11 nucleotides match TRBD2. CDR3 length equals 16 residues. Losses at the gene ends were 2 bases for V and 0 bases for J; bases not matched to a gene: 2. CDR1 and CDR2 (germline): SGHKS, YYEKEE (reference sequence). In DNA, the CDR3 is TGTGCCAGCAGCTTTCTAGCGGGAGGAAGCACAGATACGCAGTATTTT. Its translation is CASSFLAGGSTDTQYF.

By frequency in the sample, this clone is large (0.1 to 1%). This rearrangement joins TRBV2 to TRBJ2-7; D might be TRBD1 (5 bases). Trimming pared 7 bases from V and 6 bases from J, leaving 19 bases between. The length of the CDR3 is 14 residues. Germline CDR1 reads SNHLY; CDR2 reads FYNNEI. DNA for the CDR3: TGTGCCAGCACCCCTTCCAGGGCAGGGTCCGAGCAGTACGTC. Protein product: CASTPSRAGSEQYV.

CDR3 bases: TGTGCCAGCAGCTCGGGACAGGGAAACACTGAAGCTTTCTTT. Translated: CASSSGQGNTEAFF. The V gene is TRBV7-9, the J gene TRBJ1-1, with 9 nucleotides matching TRBD1. Germline V gene data show CDR1 as SEHNR and CDR2 as FQNEAQ (reference sequence). The V segment lost 4 bases and the J segment 2 bases; nucleotides outside the gene matches: 2. This CDR3 comprises 14 residues. The whole variable domain, filled in from reference TRBV7-9 and TRBJ1-1, reads DTGVSQNPRHKITKRGQNVTFRCDPISEHNRLYWYRQTLGQGPEFLTYFQNEAQLEKSRLLSDRFSAERPKGSFSTLEIQRTEQGDSAMYLCASSSGQGNTEAFFGQGTRLTVV.

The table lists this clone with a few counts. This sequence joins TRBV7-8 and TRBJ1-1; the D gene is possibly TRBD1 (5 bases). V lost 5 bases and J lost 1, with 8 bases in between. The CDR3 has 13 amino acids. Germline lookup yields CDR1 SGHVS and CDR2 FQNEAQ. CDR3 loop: CASSNDRNTEAFF. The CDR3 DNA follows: TGTGCCAGCAGCAATGACAGGAACACTGAAGCTTTCTTT.

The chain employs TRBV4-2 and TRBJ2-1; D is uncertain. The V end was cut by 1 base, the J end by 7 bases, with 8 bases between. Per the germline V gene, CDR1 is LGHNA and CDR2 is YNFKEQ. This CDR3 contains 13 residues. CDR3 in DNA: TGTGCCAGCAGCCAAGGAGGATCGAATGAGCAGTTCTTC. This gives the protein CASSQGGSNEQFF.

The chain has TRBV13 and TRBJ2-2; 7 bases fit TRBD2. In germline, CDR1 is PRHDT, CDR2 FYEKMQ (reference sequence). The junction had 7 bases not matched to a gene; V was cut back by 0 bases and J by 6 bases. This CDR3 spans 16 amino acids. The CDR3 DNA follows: TGTGCCAGCAGCTTAGGTGGCGGGAGCAGATCCGGGGAGCTGTTTTTT. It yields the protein CASSLGGGSRSGELFF. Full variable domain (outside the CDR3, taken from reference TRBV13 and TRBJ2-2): AAGVIQSPRHLIKEKRETATLKCYPIPRHDTVYWYQQGPGQDPQFLISFYEKMQSDKGSIPDRFSAQQFSDYHSELNMSSLELGDSALYFCASSLGGGSRSGELFFGEGSRLTVL.

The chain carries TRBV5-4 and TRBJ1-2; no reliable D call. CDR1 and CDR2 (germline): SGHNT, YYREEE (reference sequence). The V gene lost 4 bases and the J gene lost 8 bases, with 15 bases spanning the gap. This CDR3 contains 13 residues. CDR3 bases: TGTGCCAGCAGCCGTTCCATGGAGCTGGGCTACACCTTC. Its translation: CASSRSMELGYTF.

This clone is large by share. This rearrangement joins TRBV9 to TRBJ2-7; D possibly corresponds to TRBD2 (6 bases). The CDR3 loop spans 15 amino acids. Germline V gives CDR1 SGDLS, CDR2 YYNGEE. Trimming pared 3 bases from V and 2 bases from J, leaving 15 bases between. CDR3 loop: CASSGRDWGPYEQYF. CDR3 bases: TGTGCCAGCAGCGGCCGGGACTGGGGACCCTACGAGCAGTACTTC.

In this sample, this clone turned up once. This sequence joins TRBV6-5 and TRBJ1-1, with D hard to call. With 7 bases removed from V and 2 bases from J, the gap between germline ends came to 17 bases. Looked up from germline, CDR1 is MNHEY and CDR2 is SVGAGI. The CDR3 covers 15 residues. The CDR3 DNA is TGTGCCAGCAATCTCTTGACACTGCCTAACACTGAAGCTTTCTTT. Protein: CASNLLTLPNTEAFF.

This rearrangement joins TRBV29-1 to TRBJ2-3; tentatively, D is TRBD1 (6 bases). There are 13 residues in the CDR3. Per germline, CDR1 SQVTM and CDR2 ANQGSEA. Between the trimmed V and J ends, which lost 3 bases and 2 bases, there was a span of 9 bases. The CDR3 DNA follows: TGCAGCGTTGAGGGGGCTGACACAGATACGCAGTATTTT. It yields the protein CSVEGADTDTQYF.

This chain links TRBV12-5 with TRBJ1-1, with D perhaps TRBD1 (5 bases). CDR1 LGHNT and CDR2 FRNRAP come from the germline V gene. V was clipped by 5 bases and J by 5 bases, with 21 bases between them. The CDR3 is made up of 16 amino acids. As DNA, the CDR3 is TGTGCTAGTGGTCGGGGGTTACTCCCGATCGAGACTGAAGCTTTCTTT. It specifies CASGRGLLPIETEAFF.

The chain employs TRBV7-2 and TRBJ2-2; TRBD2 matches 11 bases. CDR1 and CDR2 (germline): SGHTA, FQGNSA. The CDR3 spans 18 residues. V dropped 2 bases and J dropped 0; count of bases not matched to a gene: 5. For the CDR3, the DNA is TGTGCCAGCAGCTTACGACTAGCGGGGTCTTCGAACACCGGGGAGCTGTTTTTT. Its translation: CASSLRLAGSSNTGELFF.

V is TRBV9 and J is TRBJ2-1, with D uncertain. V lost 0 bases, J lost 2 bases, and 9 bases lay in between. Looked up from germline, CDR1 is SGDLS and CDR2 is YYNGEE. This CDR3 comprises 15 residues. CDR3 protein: CASSVGSGAYNEQFF. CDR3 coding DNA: TGTGCCAGCAGCGTAGGGTCCGGAGCCTACAATGAGCAGTTCTTC.

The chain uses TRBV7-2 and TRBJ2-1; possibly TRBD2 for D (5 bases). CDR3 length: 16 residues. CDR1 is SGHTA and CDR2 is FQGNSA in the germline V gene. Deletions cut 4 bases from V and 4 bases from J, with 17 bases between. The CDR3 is CASSSRSVGRYNEQFF. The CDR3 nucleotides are TGTGCCAGCAGCTCCCGGTCCGTAGGGAGATACAATGAGCAGTTCTTC. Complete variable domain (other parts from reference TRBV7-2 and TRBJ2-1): GAGVSQSPSNKVTEKGKDVELRCDPISGHTALYWYRQSLGQGLEFLIYFQGNSAPDKSGLPSDRFSAERTGGSVSTLTIQRTQQEDSAVYLCASSSRSVGRYNEQFFGPGTRLTVL.

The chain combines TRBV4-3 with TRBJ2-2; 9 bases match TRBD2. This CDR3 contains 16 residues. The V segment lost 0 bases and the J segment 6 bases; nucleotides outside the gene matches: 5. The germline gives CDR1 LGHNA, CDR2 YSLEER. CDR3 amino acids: CASSQDPAGGSGELFF. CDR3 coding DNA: TGCGCCAGCAGCCAAGACCCAGCGGGAGGATCCGGGGAGCTGTTTTTT.

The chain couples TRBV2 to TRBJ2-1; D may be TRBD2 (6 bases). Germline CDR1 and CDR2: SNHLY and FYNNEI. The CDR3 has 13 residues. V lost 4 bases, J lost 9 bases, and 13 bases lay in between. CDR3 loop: CASSGGDGGEQFF. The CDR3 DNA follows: TGTGCCAGCAGTGGGGGTGACGGGGGTGAGCAGTTCTTC.

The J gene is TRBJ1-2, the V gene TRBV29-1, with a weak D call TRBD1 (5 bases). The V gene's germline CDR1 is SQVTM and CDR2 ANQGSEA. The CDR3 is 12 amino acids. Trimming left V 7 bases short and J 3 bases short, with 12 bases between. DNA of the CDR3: TGCAGCGCCGCCACAGGTGACTATGGCTACACCTTC. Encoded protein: CSAATGDYGYTF. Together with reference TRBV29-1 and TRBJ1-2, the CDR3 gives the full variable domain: SAVISQKPSRDICQRGTSLTIQCQVDSQVTMMFWYRQQPGQSLTLIATANQGSEATYESGFVIDKFPISRPNLTFSTLTVSNMSPEDSSIYLCSAATGDYGYTFGSGTRLTVV.

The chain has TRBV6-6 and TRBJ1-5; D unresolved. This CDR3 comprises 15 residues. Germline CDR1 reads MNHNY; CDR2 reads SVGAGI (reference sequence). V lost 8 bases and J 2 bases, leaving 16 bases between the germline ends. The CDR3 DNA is TGTGCCAGCCGACCGGGGAGTATGGGCAATCAGCCCCAGCATTTT. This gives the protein CASRPGSMGNQPQHF.

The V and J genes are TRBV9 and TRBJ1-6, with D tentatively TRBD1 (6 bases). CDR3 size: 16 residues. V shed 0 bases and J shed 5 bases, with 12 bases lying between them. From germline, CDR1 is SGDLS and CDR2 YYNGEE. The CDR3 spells CASSVGLDSNNSPLHF. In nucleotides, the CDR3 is TGTGCCAGCAGCGTAGGGTTGGACAGTAATAATTCACCCCTCCACTTT.

The CDR3 sequence is CASAAGDLGLSYNEQFF. For the CDR3, the DNA is TGCGCCAGTGCGGCCGGGGACTTGGGGTTATCCTACAATGAGCAGTTCTTC. The chain recombines TRBV5-1 with TRBJ2-1; D may be TRBD2 (6 bases). Germline assignment: CDR1 SGHRS and CDR2 YFSETQ. V shed 8 bases and J shed 1 base, with 22 bases lying between them. This CDR3 is 17 amino acids long.